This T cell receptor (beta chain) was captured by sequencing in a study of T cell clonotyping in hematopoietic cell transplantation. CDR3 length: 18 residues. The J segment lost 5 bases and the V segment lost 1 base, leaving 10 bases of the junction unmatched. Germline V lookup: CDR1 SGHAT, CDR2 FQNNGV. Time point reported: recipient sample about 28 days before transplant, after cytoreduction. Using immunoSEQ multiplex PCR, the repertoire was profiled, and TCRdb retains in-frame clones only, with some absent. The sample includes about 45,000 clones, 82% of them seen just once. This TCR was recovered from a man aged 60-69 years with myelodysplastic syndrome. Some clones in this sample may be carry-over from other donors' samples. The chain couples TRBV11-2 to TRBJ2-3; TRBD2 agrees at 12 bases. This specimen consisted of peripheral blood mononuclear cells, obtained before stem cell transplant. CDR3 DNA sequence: TGTGCCAGCAGCTTAGCCCAACCTAGCGGGGGGGCCCAAGATACGCAGTATTTT. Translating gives CASSLAQPSGGAQDTQYF.